This T cell receptor (beta chain) was sequenced in a study of PD-1 blockade in classical Hodgkin lymphoma. Regarding the study as a whole: CD4+ TCR diversity, unlike CD8+, rose significantly by C4D1.

This clone was detected only a few times. The antigen is not known. No patient escaped relapse after autologous stem cell transplantation, and brentuximab vedotin exposure varied. Sequenced by immunoSEQ multiplex PCR; TCRdb stores in-frame clones only, minus some. Altogether 25,000 to 40,000 clones are present, 75% to 85% being singletons, with the ten largest covering 25% to 40%. The V gene end was trimmed by 3 bases and the J gene end by 4 bases; junction bases not matched to a gene: 7. The CDR3 has 15 amino acids. Germline CDR1 and CDR2: SGHNT and YYREEE (reference sequence). This sample comprised peripheral blood mononuclear cells (PBMCs), obtained at baseline. The receptor comes from a human donor with classical Hodgkin lymphoma. J is TRBJ2-3 and V is TRBV5-4, with 8 bases fitting TRBD2. The CDR3 sequence: CASSSSGYPADTQYF. The CDR3 DNA follows: TGTGCCAGCAGCTCTAGCGGGTACCCCGCAGATACGCAGTATTTT.